Listed here are 17 T cell receptor beta chains from one sample, sequenced in a study of glioma-infiltrating T cells after dendritic cell vaccination. The assay was immunoSEQ multiplex PCR, and TCRdb's table has in-frame clones only and misses some. The table shows tens of thousands of clones, with 82% occurring only once. Here the sequenced sample was blood, taken before dendritic cell vaccination. The receptors were sampled from a human donor with glioblastoma.

The CDR3 region has the DNA TGCGCCAGCAGCCCGGGCTACAGGGTCTACGAGCAGTACTTC. It specifies CASSPGYRVYEQYF. The rearrangement uses TRBV4-1 and TRBJ2-7; weak D call: TRBD1 (6 bases). Looked up from germline, CDR1 is MGHRA and CDR2 is YSYEKL. The CDR3 has 14 amino acids. The V and J ends lost 4 bases and 3 bases respectively, with 13 bases between them.

The table lists this clone with a few counts. The V and J genes are TRBV7-9 and TRBJ1-4; the D gene is possibly TRBD1 (5 bases). CDR1 is SEHNR, CDR2 FQNEAQ, per germline (reference sequence). V was clipped by 5 bases and J by 2 bases, with 9 bases between them. The CDR3 contains 14 residues. CDR3 residues: CASSPGQTNEKLFF. The CDR3 DNA reads TGTGCCAGCAGCCCAGGGCAGACTAATGAAAAACTGTTTTTT.

The chain recombines TRBV7-2 with TRBJ1-6, with D tentatively TRBD1 (5 bases). The germline V and J ends were trimmed by 5 bases and 13 bases, with 15 bases remaining between them. The germline CDR1 and CDR2 sequences are SGHTA and FQGNSA. This CDR3 comprises 13 residues. CDR3 region: CASSPGGSFPLHF. The DNA for the CDR3 is TGTGCCAGCAGCCCGGGGGGGAGTTTTCCCCTCCACTTT.

This clone was counted a few times. J is TRBJ1-5 and V is TRBV19; weak D call: TRBD1 (5 bases). V lost 3 bases, J lost 7 bases, and 19 bases lay in between. Germline V CDR1 and CDR2: LNHDA, SQIVND (reference sequence). The CDR3 has 16 amino acids. DNA for the CDR3: TGTGCCAGTAGTATCTCGGCAGGGTTAATAGGGCAGCCCCAGCATTTT. This sequence encodes CASSISAGLIGQPQHF.

At least ten counts were recorded for this clone. The rearrangement joins TRBV9 to TRBJ1-4, with a tentative D call TRBD1 (6 bases). Trimming removed 0 bases at V and 10 bases at J, with 16 bases between. CDR1 is SGDLS, CDR2 YYNGEE, per germline. CDR3 length: 15 amino acids. CDR3 DNA sequence: TGTGCCAGCAGCGTAGGATCGGGAATAGGGGGAAAACTGTTTTTT. It codes for CASSVGSGIGGKLFF.

For this clone: One end of the junction is discordant with germline, which a read error may explain. The chain links TRBV7-7 to TRBJ2-3, with 10 bases that match TRBD2. The CDR3 has 16 residues. Germline-derived CDR1 and CDR2 are SSHAT and FNYEAQ (reference sequence). CDR3: CASKNQGLADTDTQYF. CDR3 DNA: TGTGCTAGCAAAAACCAAGGACTAGCGGACACAGATACGCAGTATTTT.

The rearrangement joins TRBV5-1 to TRBJ2-3, with D possibly matching TRBD2 (6 bases). Trimming removed 1 base from V and 0 bases from J, with 9 bases in between. CDR1 and CDR2 (germline): SGHRS, YFSETQ. This CDR3 is 15 amino acids long. CDR3: CASSLTSRSTDTQYF. CDR3 DNA sequence: TGCGCCAGCAGCTTGACTAGCCGGAGCACAGATACGCAGTATTTT.

The chain has TRBV6-1 and TRBJ1-5; D is unclear. The CDR3 loop spans 14 amino acids. V was trimmed by 6 bases and J by 6 bases, leaving 15 bases between them. The germline V gene encodes CDR1 MNHNS and CDR2 SASEGT. The CDR3 region is CASSQRPPTQPQHF. DNA of the CDR3: TGTGCCAGCAGCCAGAGGCCCCCAACTCAGCCCCAGCATTTT.

The rearrangement joins TRBV13 to TRBJ2-2, with unresolved D. The ends were cut back, 1 base at V and 8 bases at J, with 2 bases in the middle. Per the germline V gene, CDR1 is PRHDT and CDR2 is FYEKMQ (reference sequence). This CDR3 spans 11 amino acids. The CDR3 coding sequence is TGTGCCAGCAGCTTAGCTGGGGAGCTGTTTTTT. Protein sequence: CASSLAGELFF. Using reference TRBV13 and TRBJ2-2 for the parts outside the CDR3, the full variable domain is AAGVIQSPRHLIKEKRETATLKCYPIPRHDTVYWYQQGPGQDPQFLISFYEKMQSDKGSIPDRFSAQQFSDYHSELNMSSLELGDSALYFCASSLAGELFFGEGSRLTVL.

The V and J genes are TRBV5-4 and TRBJ2-1; 10 bases line up with TRBD2. With 5 bases clipped from V and 3 bases from J, the junction kept 5 bases outside the gene matches. The CDR3 contains 15 residues. Germline V gene lookup returns CDR1 SGHNT and CDR2 YYREEE (reference sequence). CDR3: CASRYGLAVYNEQFF. DNA for the CDR3: TGTGCCAGCAGATACGGACTAGCGGTCTACAATGAGCAGTTCTTC.

This sequence joins TRBV7-9 and TRBJ2-5, with TRBD2 as a possible D gene (6 bases). CDR3 length equals 17 residues. V was trimmed by 5 bases and J by 5 bases, leaving 24 bases between them. Germline V gene sequence: CDR1 SEHNR, CDR2 FQNEAQ (reference sequence). CDR3 nucleotide sequence: TGTGCCAGCAGCCCACGGATGCTAGCGCCCCAGCGGGAGACCCAGTACTTC. It translates to CASSPRMLAPQRETQYF.

The rearrangement links TRBV19 to TRBJ2-3; D perhaps matches TRBD2 (6 bases). The CDR3 consists of 12 residues. The V end was cut by 6 bases, the J end by 6 bases, with 10 bases between. In germline, CDR1 is LNHDA, CDR2 SQIVND (reference sequence). The CDR3 loop reads CASSLLADTQYF. For the CDR3, the DNA is TGTGCCAGTAGCCTCCTAGCGGATACGCAGTATTTT. Using reference TRBV19 and TRBJ2-3 for the parts outside the CDR3, the full variable domain is DGGITQSPKYLFRKEGQNVTLSCEQNLNHDAMYWYRQDPGQGLRLIYYSQIVNDFQKGDIAEGYSVSREKKESFPLTVTSAQKNPTAFYLCASSLLADTQYFGPGTRLTVL.

J is TRBJ1-2 and V is TRBV6-1; TRBD1 agrees at 8 bases. V dropped 1 base and J dropped 7; count of bases not matched to a gene: 2. The CDR3 runs to 13 residues. Germline assignment: CDR1 MNHNS and CDR2 SASEGT. The CDR3: CASSEGQGIGYTF. CDR3 coding DNA: TGTGCCAGCAGTGAAGGACAGGGGATTGGCTACACCTTC.

The chain joins TRBV5-4 to TRBJ1-2; perhaps TRBD1 as D (5 bases). The V gene's germline CDR1 is SGHNT and CDR2 YYREEE (reference sequence). The ends were cut back, 4 bases at V and 0 bases at J, with 13 bases in the middle. This CDR3 comprises 15 residues. The CDR3 loop reads CASSQPDRANYGYTF. CDR3 bases: TGTGCCAGCAGCCAACCCGACAGAGCTAACTATGGCTACACCTTC.

The rearrangement links TRBV27 to TRBJ1-2; D unresolved. The V gene lost 3 bases and the J gene lost 4 bases, with 12 bases spanning the gap. The length of the CDR3 is 14 residues. The germline V gene encodes CDR1 MNHEY and CDR2 SMNVEV (reference sequence). The CDR3 DNA follows: TGTGCCAGCAGTTTTAATGGGCAGCCCTATGGCTACACCTTC. The encoded protein is CASSFNGQPYGYTF.

This clone was found once. The chain uses TRBV9 and TRBJ2-3, with TRBD1 as a possible D gene (5 bases). The ends were cut back, 0 bases at V and 0 bases at J, with 5 bases in the middle. Per the germline V gene, CDR1 is SGDLS and CDR2 is YYNGEE. The CDR3 sequence is 14 residues long. DNA of the CDR3: TGTGCCAGCAGCGTAGCAGGGAGCACAGATACGCAGTATTTT. The encoded protein is CASSVAGSTDTQYF.

The chain couples TRBV30 to TRBJ2-1; 7 nucleotides line up with TRBD1. Germline V gene sequence: CDR1 GTSNPN, CDR2 SVGIG (reference sequence). The CDR3 consists of 13 residues. Losses at the gene ends were 4 bases for V and 5 bases for J; bases not matched to a gene: 5. CDR3 amino acids: CAWNRGSNNEQFF. The CDR3 DNA sequence: TGTGCCTGGAACAGGGGTTCCAACAATGAGCAGTTCTTC.